This T cell receptor (beta chain) stems from a study of identical twins. Findings of the study overall: Invariant MAIT and iNKT cells may have partly biased zero-insertion analyses. Out-of-frame alpha sequences common to twins were enriched for low generation probability. Carriage of fewer insertions was seen in abundant cord blood beta clonotypes, whereas memory repertoires showed none.

Every one of the donors was a healthy Caucasian. This clonotype was picked up many times. What it recognizes is unknown. TCRdb reprocessed the 5' RACE reads with MiXCR, giving one entry per CDR3 protein. This sample has approximately 890,000 distinct CDR3 sequences, with approximately 13% found just once. This sample was shared with a second study, whose subject was yellow fever vaccine responses in identical twins.

This sequence was found in a woman aged 18-35 years in good health. Sequenced material: PBMCs.

DNA for the CDR3: TGTGCCAGCAGCCTGACTGACTCTGGGGCCAACGTCCTGACTTTC. This encodes CASSLTDSGANVLTF. The chain uses TRBV11-2 and TRBJ2-6, with no clear D. This CDR3 contains 15 residues. Trimming shortened V by 5 bases and J by 0 bases, and 8 bases separated the two germline ends. The germline V gene has CDR1 SGHAT and CDR2 FQNNGV.